These T cell receptor beta chains were read from a single sample in a study of cytomegalovirus exposure and HLA in healthy donors. TCRdb's copy holds only in-frame clones and misses some; the assay was immunoSEQ multiplex PCR. The repertoire holds roughly 110,000 clones, with 70% to 85% as singletons. Sequencing was carried out using PBMCs. Every receptor here comes from a young woman in good health and CMV-seronegative. CDR3s include the opening cysteine and the closing phenylalanine or tryptophan. Each record gives: V gene, J gene, clone size, D gene, CDR3 length, CDR3 protein, CDR3 DNA. A D gene is named only where the DNA matches it firmly. Size is omitted from some rows. Given values are once, few, many or a class for expanded clones.

TRBV29-1,TRBJ1-2,-,-,12,CSVGGRFYGYTF,TGCAGCGTTGGGGGCAGGTTCTATGGCTACACCTTC
TRBV4-1,TRBJ2-3,-,TRBD1,15,CASSLKDRAADTQYF,TGCGCCAGCAGCTTAAAGGACAGGGCGGCAGATACGCAGTATTTT
TRBV19,TRBJ1-5,-,-,13,CASEELRGQPQHF,TGTGCCAGCGAGGAGCTCAGGGGTCAGCCCCAGCATTTT
TRBV29-1,TRBJ2-1,-,TRBD1,14,CSVPGTGSYNEQFF,TGCAGCGTTCCCGGGACAGGGTCCTACAATGAGCAGTTCTTC
TRBV19,TRBJ2-3,-,TRBD1,16,CASSIKGTAHIDTQYF,TGTGCCAGTAGTATAAAAGGGACAGCGCATATTGATACGCAGTATTTT
TRBV5-1,TRBJ1-2,-,-,13,CASSQDRGDGYTF,TGCGCCAGCAGCCAGGACAGAGGGGATGGCTACACCTTC
TRBV28,TRBJ1-2,once,-,12,CASRNPTGTYTF,TGTGCCAGCAGGAACCCCACAGGGACCTACACCTTC
TRBV4-2,TRBJ1-2,-,TRBD1,16,CASSQEDRGTSYGYTF,TGTGCCAGCAGCCAAGAGGACAGGGGAACAAGTTATGGCTACACCTTC
TRBV19,TRBJ1-4,-,-,13,CASTRSAAEKLFF,TGTGCCAGTACGCGATCTGCGGCAGAAAAACTGTTTTTT
TRBV4-1,TRBJ1-1,-,-,12,CASRRGNTEAFF,TGCGCCAGCAGGCGGGGTAACACTGAAGCTTTCTTT
TRBV19,TRBJ2-3,-,TRBD2,15,CATRVLAASTDTQYF,TGTGCCACCAGAGTACTAGCGGCCTCCACAGATACGCAGTATTTT
TRBV10-3,TRBJ2-5,-,TRBD2,15,CATRIAGALQETQYF,TGTGCCACAAGGATAGCGGGGGCCCTCCAGGAGACCCAGTACTTC
TRBV19,TRBJ2-7,-,-,15,CASSITGGETHEQYF,TGTGCCAGTAGTATAACAGGGGGGGAAACCCACGAGCAGTACTTC
TRBV18,TRBJ2-2,-,TRBD2,19,CASSPKGLAGSTNTGELFF,TGTGCCAGCTCACCCAAGGGACTAGCGGGGTCAACGAACACCGGGGAGCTGTTTTTT
TRBV5-6,TRBJ1-3,-,-,14,CASSLQGLGNTIYF,TGTGCCAGCAGCCTTCAGGGACTGGGAAACACCATATATTTT
TRBV7-9,TRBJ1-1,-,TRBD1,16,CASSLWGQETNTEAFF,TGTGCCAGCAGCCTGTGGGGACAGGAAACGAACACTGAAGCTTTCTTT
TRBV6-5,TRBJ1-2,-,TRBD1,15,CASSRTGGWNYGYTF,TGTGCCAGCAGTCGTACAGGGGGCTGGAACTATGGCTACACCTTC
TRBV5-6,TRBJ2-7,-,TRBD2,14,CASSPGGLAGEQYF,TGTGCCAGCAGCCCCGGGGGACTAGCGGGCGAGCAGTACTTC
TRBV28,TRBJ2-7,-,-,12,CASSFDNYEQYF,TGTGCCAGCAGTTTTGACAACTACGAGCAGTACTTC
TRBV6-4,TRBJ2-3,-,-,14,CASSASDNTDTQYF,TGTGCCAGCAGTGCTTCGGACAACACAGATACGCAGTATTTT
TRBV19,TRBJ1-5,-,-,18,CASSSRLFQSGGNQPQHF,TGTGCCAGTAGTAGTCGTTTGTTTCAATCCGGGGGCAATCAGCCCCAGCATTTT
TRBV2,TRBJ2-5,-,TRBD1,14,CANKKTGGEETQYF,TGTGCCAATAAGAAGACAGGGGGCGAAGAGACCCAGTACTTC